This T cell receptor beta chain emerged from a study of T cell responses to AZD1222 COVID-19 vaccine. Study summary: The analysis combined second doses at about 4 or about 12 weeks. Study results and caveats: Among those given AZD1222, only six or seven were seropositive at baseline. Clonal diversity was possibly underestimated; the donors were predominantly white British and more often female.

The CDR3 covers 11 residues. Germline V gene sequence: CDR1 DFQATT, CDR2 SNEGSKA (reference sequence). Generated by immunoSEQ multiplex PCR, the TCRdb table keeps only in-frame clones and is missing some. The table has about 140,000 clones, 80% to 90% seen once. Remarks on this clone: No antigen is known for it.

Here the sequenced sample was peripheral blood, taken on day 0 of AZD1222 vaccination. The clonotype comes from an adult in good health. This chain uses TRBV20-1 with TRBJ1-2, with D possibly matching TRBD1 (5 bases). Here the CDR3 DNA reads TGCATTATGCGGGGGTTAGGTGGCTACACCTTC. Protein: CIMRGLGGYTF.